This passage covers 10 T cell receptor beta chains from one sample sequenced in a study of OX40 agonist ivuxolimab in advanced cancers. Only in-frame clones appear in the TCRdb table, and some are missing; sequencing was by immunoSEQ multiplex PCR. The table has tens of thousands of clones, roughly 87% seen once. The specimen was CD4+ or CD8+ T cells sorted from blood, collected in a trial of the OX40 agonist ivuxolimab. These receptors were collected from an adult with an advanced solid tumor such as melanoma, head and neck, liver or kidney cancer.

The chain recombines TRBV6-1 with TRBJ2-1; no clear D. CDR1 is MNHNS, CDR2 SASEGT, per germline. This CDR3 contains 15 residues. The V and J ends lost 1 base and 0 bases respectively, with 7 bases between them. The chain's CDR3 is CASSEGAVSYNEQFF. In DNA form, the CDR3 reads TGTGCCAGCAGTGAAGGAGCAGTCTCCTACAATGAGCAGTTCTTC.

About this clone: Other DNA sequences in this specimen translate into the identical CDR3. The gene calls are TRBV10-3 and TRBJ2-7; D not resolved. The CDR3 sequence is 11 residues long. Trimming pared 3 bases from V and 1 base from J, leaving 1 base between. Germline V lookup: CDR1 ENHRY, CDR2 SYGVKD. The CDR3 sequence is CAISDSYEQYF. DNA of the CDR3: TGTGCCATCAGTGATTCCTACGAGCAGTACTTC.

The V gene is TRBV19, the J gene TRBJ2-6; D unresolved. V lost 8 bases, J lost 2 bases, and 13 bases lay in between. The length of the CDR3 is 15 residues. Per the germline V gene, CDR1 is LNHDA and CDR2 is SQIVND (reference sequence). The CDR3 spells CASCYGSAGANVLTF. CDR3 nucleotides: TGTGCCAGTTGCTACGGGTCCGCTGGGGCCAACGTCCTGACTTTC. Full variable domain (remainder filled in from reference TRBV19 and TRBJ2-6): DGGITQSPKYLFRKEGQNVTLSCEQNLNHDAMYWYRQDPGQGLRLIYYSQIVNDFQKGDIAEGYSVSREKKESFPLTVTSAQKNPTAFYLCASCYGSAGANVLTFGAGSRLTVL.

The chain links TRBV5-1 to TRBJ2-3; D not resolved. The CDR3 extends over 13 amino acids. V shed 4 bases and J shed 6 bases, with 12 bases lying between them. The germline CDR1 and CDR2 sequences are SGHRS and YFSETQ. CDR3 protein: CASSLLSPDTQYF. CDR3 DNA: TGCGCCAGCAGCCTGCTCTCCCCCGATACGCAGTATTTT.

This chain connects TRBV25-1 to TRBJ2-1, with 7 positions matching TRBD2. CDR3 size: 18 residues. Germline CDR1 is MGHDK and CDR2 is SYGVNS. V gave up 1 base and J gave up 0 bases; unmatched junction bases: 9. The CDR3: CASSELYSGVSSYNEQFF. For the CDR3, the DNA is TGTGCCAGCAGTGAATTGTACAGCGGGGTCAGCTCCTACAATGAGCAGTTCTTC.

The chain combines TRBV2 with TRBJ1-5; possible D gene TRBD1, 6 bases. With 6 bases removed from V and 6 bases from J, the gap between germline ends came to 15 bases. Germline lookup yields CDR1 SNHLY and CDR2 FYNNEI. CDR3 length: 14 residues. The CDR3 coding sequence is TGTGCCAGCAGCCTTACCAGGGGTTTTCAGCCCCAGCATTTT. This sequence encodes CASSLTRGFQPQHF.

A remark on this clone: Germline is not matched at one junction end, which may reflect a read error. The chain links TRBV7-7 to TRBJ2-5, with TRBD2 matching 7 bases. There are 13 residues in the CDR3. Germline V CDR1 and CDR2: SSHAT, FNYEAQ (reference sequence). This CDR3 is CASSLGREGTQYF. CDR3 bases: TGTGCTAGCAGCTTAGGCAGGGAGGGGACCCAGTACTTC.

V usage is TRBV11-2 and J usage is TRBJ2-2, with TRBD1 as a possible D gene (5 bases). Germline V gene lookup returns CDR1 SGHAT and CDR2 FQNNGV. Trimming took off 6 bases at V and 4 bases at J, with 15 bases between the two ends. The CDR3 length is 15 residues. The CDR3 loop reads CASSLVGVGTGELFF. Written as DNA, the CDR3 is TGTGCCAGCAGTCTCGTAGGGGTAGGCACCGGGGAGCTGTTTTTT.

The CDR3 sequence is CASSLQGLGYTF. DNA of the CDR3: TGTGCCAGCAGCCTACAGGGGCTTGGCTACACCTTC. The rearrangement links TRBV7-2 to TRBJ1-2; TRBD1 agrees at 7 bases. CDR3 length: 12 residues. V lost 5 bases to trimming and J lost 7 bases; unmatched junction nucleotides: 4. The germline gives CDR1 SGHTA, CDR2 FQGNSA. The variable domain in full, completed from reference TRBV7-2 and TRBJ1-2, reads GAGVSQSPSNKVTEKGKDVELRCDPISGHTALYWYRQSLGQGLEFLIYFQGNSAPDKSGLPSDRFSAERTGGSVSTLTIQRTQQEDSAVYLCASSLQGLGYTFGSGTRLTVV.

The chain recombines TRBV6-1 with TRBJ2-5; D gene unclear. The V gene lost 2 bases and the J gene lost 1 base, with 11 bases spanning the gap. The length of the CDR3 is 15 residues. Germline CDR1 reads MNHNS; CDR2 reads SASEGT. The CDR3 protein is CASSETGQAQETQYF. CDR3 coding DNA: TGTGCCAGCAGTGAAACTGGCCAGGCCCAAGAGACCCAGTACTTC.